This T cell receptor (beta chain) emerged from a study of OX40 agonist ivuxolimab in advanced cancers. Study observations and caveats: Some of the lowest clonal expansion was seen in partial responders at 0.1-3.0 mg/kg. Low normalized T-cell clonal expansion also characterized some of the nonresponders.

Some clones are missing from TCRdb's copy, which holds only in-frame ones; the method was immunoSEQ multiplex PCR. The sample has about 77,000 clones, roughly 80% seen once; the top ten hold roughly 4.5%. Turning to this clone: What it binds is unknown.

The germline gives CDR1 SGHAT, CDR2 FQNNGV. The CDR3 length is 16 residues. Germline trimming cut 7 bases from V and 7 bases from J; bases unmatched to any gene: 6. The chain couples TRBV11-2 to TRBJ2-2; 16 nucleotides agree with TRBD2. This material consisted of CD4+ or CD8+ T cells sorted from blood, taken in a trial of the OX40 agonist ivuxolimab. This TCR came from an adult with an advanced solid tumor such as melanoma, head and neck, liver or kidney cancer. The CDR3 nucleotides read TGTGCCAGCACCCGGGGACTAGCGGGGGGGATCGGGGAGCTGTTTTTT. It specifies CASTRGLAGGIGELFF.